The 3 T cell receptor beta chains below were found in one sample sequenced in a study of cytomegalovirus exposure and HLA in healthy donors. The PCR made use of 60 Vbeta and 13 Jbeta primers. The protocol was immunoSEQ multiplex PCR, while the TCRdb copy is restricted to in-frame clones and leaves out a portion. Of roughly 100,000 clones in the sample, 10% to 15% were seen once. Sequenced input: PBMCs. The origin of the receptors is a man aged 35-49 years in good health and CMV-seropositive.

The chain employs TRBV7-6 and TRBJ2-2, with 7 positions matching TRBD2. V lost 5 bases, J lost 6 bases, and 6 bases stayed unmatched. CDR1 and CDR2 from the germline V gene are SGHVS and FNYEAQ. This CDR3 has 14 amino acids. The CDR3 DNA is TGTGCCAGCAGCCAGCGGGACGTTCCCGGGGAGCTGTTTTTT. This sequence encodes CASSQRDVPGELFF.

This chain uses TRBV5-1 with TRBJ2-5, with 7 bases lining up with TRBD2. J gave up 2 bases and V 2 bases, and 3 bases lay outside the gene matches. CDR1 is SGHRS, CDR2 YFSETQ, per germline. The CDR3 runs to 14 residues. The CDR3 region is CASSFKRGQETQYF. In DNA, the CDR3 is TGCGCCAGCAGCTTCAAGCGGGGACAAGAGACCCAGTACTTC.

The J gene is TRBJ2-5, the V gene TRBV6-5; 7 nucleotides match TRBD1. V was pared by 7 bases and J by 9 bases, with 5 bases of the junction left unmatched. The CDR3 is 11 residues long. Germline loops: CDR1 MNHEY, CDR2 SVGAGI. CDR3 sequence: CASTQGVSQYF. CDR3 bases: TGTGCCAGCACTCAGGGGGTGTCCCAGTACTTC.